This is a list of T cell receptor beta chains from one sample in a study of Ad26.COV2.S vaccination and SARS-CoV-2 variants. Profiling relied on immunoSEQ multiplex PCR, and the TCRdb table lists in-frame clones only, not all of them. The sample records some 340,000 clones, over 80% being singletons. Sequenced material: peripheral blood, taken in a trial of Ad26.COV2.S vaccine versus placebo. The receptors stem from a person between 18 and 59 years old who received the Ad26.COV2.S COVID-19 vaccine or a placebo. The CDR3 runs from the conserved cysteine through the conserved F or W. D genes are given only for firm matches. Only some rows state a clone size, as once, few, many or a class for expanded clones.

CDR3 DNA,CDR3 protein,D gene,V gene,clone size,J gene
TGTGCCAGTAAGGACAGGGCAACTAATGAAAAACTGTTTTTT,CASKDRATNEKLFF,TRBD1,TRBV19,-,TRBJ1-4
TGTGCCAGCACAACCTCACTGATTGCAGGGGGCTTCGATTCACCCCTCCACTTT,CASTTSLIAGGFDSPLHF,TRBD1,TRBV7-8,few,TRBJ1-6
TGTGCCAGCAGCGGACAGCGCAATCAGCCCCAGCATTTT,CASSGQRNQPQHF,-,TRBV6-5,once,TRBJ1-5
TGCGCCAGCAGCCAGGCCTGGGGTTTGGGTAATGAAAAACTGTTTTTT,CASSQAWGLGNEKLFF,-,TRBV4-1,-,TRBJ1-4
TGCGCCAGCAGCCAAGATCCTTCCGGAGCACGCGTCTATGGCTACACCTTC,CASSQDPSGARVYGYTF,-,TRBV4-1,few,TRBJ1-2
TGTGCCAGCAGCGTAACTAGCGGGGCCTCGGGGGAGACCCAGTACTTC,CASSVTSGASGETQYF,TRBD2,TRBV9,-,TRBJ2-5
TGTGCCAGCAGCGCATCTAGGCAAGATACGCAGTATTTT,CASSASRQDTQYF,-,TRBV7-3,-,TRBJ2-3
TGTGCCAGCAGCCAGACTAGCGGGGGGGCCCAGTTCTGGGAGCTGTTTTTT,CASSQTSGGAQFWELFF,TRBD2,TRBV7-8,-,TRBJ2-2
TGTGCCAGCAGTTACCGGGACAGGAGACAGGGGGAGCTGTTTTTT,CASSYRDRRQGELFF,TRBD1,TRBV6-5,-,TRBJ2-2
TGTGCCAGCAGCCAAAGTCAGGTCGAGCAGTACTTC,CASSQSQVEQYF,-,TRBV3-1/TRBV3-2,-,TRBJ2-7
TGCGCCAGCAGCCAAGGTAGAATCACTGAAGCTTTCTTT,CASSQGRITEAFF,-,TRBV4-1,-,TRBJ1-1
TGCGCCAGCAGCCCCACCGAGAGCTCCTACAATGAGCAGTTCTTC,CASSPTESSYNEQFF,-,TRBV5-1,-,TRBJ2-1
TGTGCCAGCAGCCGTCTAGGCGGGAACACTGAAGCTTTCTTT,CASSRLGGNTEAFF,-,TRBV3-1/TRBV3-2,few,TRBJ1-1
TGTGCCAGCAGCTGGCTAGGCCAAGAGACCCAGTACTTC,CASSWLGQETQYF,-,TRBV3-1/TRBV3-2,-,TRBJ2-5
TGTGCCAGCAGCCCGAACCCGGGACAGGGGGCGGTCACCGGGGAGCTGTTTTTT,CASSPNPGQGAVTGELFF,TRBD1,TRBV7-9,-,TRBJ2-2
TGCAGTGCTAGTAAGGGCGGTTCCTACAATGAGCAGTTCTTC,CSASKGGSYNEQFF,-,TRBV20-1,-,TRBJ2-1
TGTGCCAGCAGCGTAGCGGGGACAGGGCTGGATACGCAGTATTTT,CASSVAGTGLDTQYF,TRBD1,TRBV9,-,TRBJ2-3
TGCGCCAGCAGCCCGACGGGACTAGGGGACAATGAGCAGTTCTTC,CASSPTGLGDNEQFF,TRBD2,TRBV4-1,-,TRBJ2-1
TGTGCCAGCAGTTACCCAGGGGGCTATGGCTACACCTTC,CASSYPGGYGYTF,TRBD1,TRBV6-5,few,TRBJ1-2
TGCGCCAGCAGCTCGGGACGGAATTCCTACGAGCAGTACTTC,CASSSGRNSYEQYF,-,TRBV5-1,-,TRBJ2-7
TGTGCCAGTACTAGCGACACCGGGGAGCTGTTTTTT,CASTSDTGELFF,TRBD2,TRBV12-3/TRBV12-4,-,TRBJ2-2
TGTGCCAGCAGCACGCAGGGTAATGTCCTCTCTGAAGCTTTCTTT,CASSTQGNVLSEAFF,-,TRBV5-5,-,TRBJ1-1
TGTGCCAGCAGCCAAGTATCCACAGGGGGGAATTCACCCCTCCACTTT,CASSQVSTGGNSPLHF,TRBD1,TRBV14,-,TRBJ1-6
TGTGCCAGCAGCACGGGACTAGCGAATCAAGATACGCAGTATTTT,CASSTGLANQDTQYF,TRBD2,TRBV5-6,-,TRBJ2-3
TGTGCCAGCAGTCTTAGCGGGAGCTCCTACGAGCAGTACTTC,CASSLSGSSYEQYF,TRBD2,TRBV27,few,TRBJ2-7
TGTACTTCTTCAATAGGGGGTGACGTTAGGCAGTACTTC,CTSSIGGDVRQYF,-,TRBV5-5,-,TRBJ2-7
TGTGCCAGCAGCTTAAATATCGGGGGACCTAATTACGAGCAGTACTTC,CASSLNIGGPNYEQYF,-,TRBV13,-,TRBJ2-7
TGTGCCAGCGCCCCTGGGTTGTATAGCAATCAGCCCCAGCATTTT,CASAPGLYSNQPQHF,-,TRBV6-5,-,TRBJ1-5
TGTGCCAGCAGCTCCCGCCTAAACACCGGGGAGCTGTTTTTT,CASSSRLNTGELFF,-,TRBV11-2,-,TRBJ2-2
TGTGCCAGCAGCAAAAGGTCCATGGAGTACACTGAAGCTTTCTTT,CASSKRSMEYTEAFF,-,TRBV11-1,once,TRBJ1-1